The 28 T cell receptor beta chains in this list originate from one sample, sequenced in a study of CD8 T cells in Susac syndrome. The RNA, about 0.5 to 1 ug, was put through reverse transcription using random hexamers. TCRdb redid the calling of the immunoSEQ multiplex PCR reads with MiXCR, one entry per CDR3 protein. In the table there are 180,000 or so distinct CDR3 sequences, 90% to 95% of which are singletons. The sequencing sample was made of CD4+ T cells from PBMCs. These receptors came from a human donor with multiple sclerosis.

The V and J genes are TRBV2 and TRBJ1-2, with D uncertain. The V gene lost 3 bases and the J gene lost 7 bases, with 18 bases spanning the gap. Germline lookup yields CDR1 SNHLY and CDR2 FYNNEI. The CDR3 runs 15 residues. The CDR3 sequence is CASSDRRSWVGGYTF. The CDR3 nucleotides are TGTGCCAGCAGTGATCGTAGAAGCTGGGTTGGTGGCTACACCTTC.

This clonotype was detected once. The chain combines TRBV18 with TRBJ2-7, with D maybe TRBD2 (5 bases). Between the trimmed V and J ends, which lost 2 bases and 3 bases, there was a span of 11 bases. The CDR3 is made up of 14 amino acids. CDR1 is KGHSH and CDR2 is LQKENI in the germline V gene. CDR3 amino acids: CASSPAFGDYEQYF. The CDR3 DNA is TGTGCCAGCTCACCAGCGTTCGGGGACTACGAGCAGTACTTC.

This clonotype occurred once. CDR3 nucleotide sequence: TGTGCCAGCAGTGGGCTAGCGGGGATCTACGAGCAGTACTTC. It is translated as CASSGLAGIYEQYF. This rearrangement joins TRBV7-8 to TRBJ2-7, with 9 bases identical to TRBD2. Germline V gene data show CDR1 as SGHVS and CDR2 as FQNEAQ. CDR3 length equals 14 residues. Trimming took 6 bases from V and 3 from J; bases not matched to a gene: 6.

V usage is TRBV6-5 and J usage is TRBJ2-1; D is undetermined. The V end lost 6 bases, the J end lost 5 bases, and 11 bases lay between the germline ends. Germline V gene data show CDR1 as MNHEY and CDR2 as SVGAGI. CDR3 size: 13 residues. CDR3 DNA sequence: TGTGCCAGCAGGAGACGCCAGCACAATGAGCAGTTCTTC. Protein product: CASRRRQHNEQFF.

The chain carries TRBV9 and TRBJ2-5; 9 bases fit TRBD2. Trimming took 3 bases from V and 5 from J; bases not matched to a gene: 11. Germline V lookup: CDR1 SGDLS, CDR2 YYNGEE. The CDR3 totals 16 residues. CDR3 bases: TGTGCCAGCAGCGCAGCGGGGGGCCGTTTCATGGAGACCCAGTACTTC. Encoded protein: CASSAAGGRFMETQYF.

This clonotype has just one count. The V gene is TRBV9, the J gene TRBJ1-5, with 7 bases identical to TRBD1. CDR3 length: 14 amino acids. CDR1 and CDR2 (germline): SGDLS, YYNGEE. Unmatched junction bases numbered 9, after V lost 5 bases and J lost 7 bases. In DNA form, the CDR3 reads TGTGCCAGCAGTGAGGGGGCCTCAGGACAGCCCCAGCATTTT. Residues: CASSEGASGQPQHF. Filled out from reference TRBV9 and TRBJ1-5, the complete variable domain reads DSGVTQTPKHLITATGQRVTLRCSPRSGDLSVYWYQQSLDQGLQFLIQYYNGEERAKGNILERFSAQQFPDLHSELNLSSLELGDSALYFCASSEGASGQPQHFGDGTRLSIL.

This clonotype was detected only a few times. The V gene is TRBV29-1, the J gene TRBJ2-3; TRBD2 agrees at 9 bases. Trimming took 3 bases from V and 0 from J; bases not matched to a gene: 1. CDR1 and CDR2 from the germline V gene are SQVTM and ANQGSEA. The CDR3 has 14 amino acids. The CDR3 sequence: CSVETSGSTDTQYF. DNA of the CDR3: TGCAGCGTTGAGACTAGCGGAAGCACAGATACGCAGTATTTT.

This chain joins TRBV6-5 and TRBJ2-3; no definite D call. Per the germline V gene, CDR1 is MNHEY and CDR2 is SVGAGI. Trimming stripped 0 bases from V and 6 bases from J, with 10 bases between. This CDR3 is 14 amino acids long. The CDR3 bases are TGTGCCAGCAGTTACTCCTTCTCAGGCGATACGCAGTATTTT. This gives the protein CASSYSFSGDTQYF.

The chain recombines TRBV29-1 with TRBJ1-1; no definite D call. Germline V gene data show CDR1 as SQVTM and CDR2 as ANQGSEA. The ends were cut back, 4 bases at V and 6 bases at J, with 3 bases in the middle. The CDR3 spans 9 residues. DNA for the CDR3: TGCAGCGTTGGGCCTGAAGCTTTCTTT. This translates into CSVGPEAFF.

The V gene is TRBV27, the J gene TRBJ1-5; 8 bases are shared with TRBD1. With V trimmed by 3 bases and J by 6 bases, 4 bases remained unmatched. The V gene's germline CDR1 is MNHEY and CDR2 SMNVEV (reference sequence). The CDR3 runs to 14 residues. CDR3 nucleotide sequence: TGTGCCAGCAGTTTTGACAGGGGAAGTCAGCCCCAGCATTTT. It is translated as CASSFDRGSQPQHF.

The chain links TRBV4-2 to TRBJ2-3; 10 bases align to TRBD2. Germline CDR1 and CDR2: LGHNA and YNFKEQ. Unmatched junction bases numbered 7, after V lost 3 bases and J lost 1 base. The CDR3 is 17 amino acids. CDR3 nucleotides: TGTGCCAGCAGCCACACGGCGACTAGCGGGCGCACAGATACGCAGTATTTT. This encodes CASSHTATSGRTDTQYF.

V and J are TRBV24-1 and TRBJ2-3; no clear D. This CDR3 contains 12 residues. The germline V and J ends were trimmed by 4 bases and 10 bases, with 11 bases remaining between them. CDR1 is KGHDR and CDR2 is SFDVKD in the germline V gene. The chain's CDR3 is CATSDPWSPQYF. CDR3 in DNA: TGTGCCACCAGTGACCCTTGGTCCCCGCAGTATTTT.

This sequence joins TRBV5-6 and TRBJ1-2, with D perhaps matching TRBD1 (6 bases). V lost 2 bases to trimming and J lost 3 bases, with 14 bases between them. This CDR3 is 15 amino acids long. Germline CDR1 SGHDT, CDR2 YYEEEE. Here the CDR3 reads CASSFSGAADYGYTF. The CDR3 region has the DNA TGTGCCAGCAGCTTTTCGGGGGCCGCAGACTATGGCTACACCTTC.

The CDR3 sequence: CASSEWLAGVFDEQYF. DNA of the CDR3: TGTGCCAGCAGTGAGTGGCTAGCGGGAGTGTTCGACGAGCAGTACTTC. V usage is TRBV2 and J usage is TRBJ2-7; 10 bases are a match to TRBD2. CDR3 length: 16 amino acids. The V gene's germline CDR1 is SNHLY and CDR2 FYNNEI. The trim removed 3 bases at V and 5 bases at J, leaving 10 bases unmatched.

The rearrangement uses TRBV13 and TRBJ2-5; TRBD2 matches 8 bases. The CDR3 has 16 residues. CDR1 and CDR2 from the germline V gene are PRHDT and FYEKMQ (reference sequence). Trimming at V came to 5 bases and at J to 3 bases, leaving 11 bases not matched to a gene. Here the CDR3 reads CASSPPPNSGEETQYF. CDR3 DNA: TGTGCCAGCAGCCCGCCACCCAATAGCGGGGAAGAGACCCAGTACTTC.

V gene TRBV29-1 combines with J gene TRBJ2-4; maybe TRBD2 (6 bases). The CDR3 is 16 residues long. Deletions cut 0 bases from V and 1 base from J, with 13 bases between. Per germline, CDR1 SQVTM and CDR2 ANQGSEA. CDR3 sequence: CSVEDLGRSAKNIQYF. The CDR3 region has the DNA TGCAGCGTTGAAGATTTGGGGAGGAGTGCCAAAAACATTCAGTACTTC.

The V call is TRBV2, the J call TRBJ2-1; 11 bases are shared with TRBD2. Unmatched junction bases numbered 6, after V lost 4 bases and J lost 10 bases. There are 14 residues in the CDR3. The V gene's germline CDR1 is SNHLY and CDR2 FYNNEI. Here the CDR3 DNA reads TGTGCCAGCAGTGGGGCTAGCGGGAGGACCGAGCAGTTCTTC. Encoded protein: CASSGASGRTEQFF.

The DNA of the CDR3 is TGTGCCAGCAGTCCCGGATGGGGGTACACTGAAGCTTTCTTT. Translating it yields CASSPGWGYTEAFF. The chain employs TRBV12-3 or TRBV12-4 and TRBJ1-1, with D possibly TRBD1 on 5 matching bases. V lost 5 bases and J lost 3, with 13 bases in between. The CDR3 loop spans 14 amino acids.

The rearrangement joins TRBV29-1 to TRBJ1-2, with D maybe TRBD1 (6 bases). CDR1 and CDR2 (germline): SQVTM, ANQGSEA. V lost 4 bases and J lost 8, with 20 bases in between. CDR3 length: 14 amino acids. CDR3 in amino acids: CSVGGGGQLEGYTF. CDR3 DNA: TGCAGCGTTGGGGGAGGGGGTCAGTTAGAGGGCTACACCTTC.

The chain combines TRBV5-6 with TRBJ2-7, with D perhaps matching TRBD1 (5 bases). Germline V lookup: CDR1 SGHDT, CDR2 YYEEEE. CDR3 length equals 16 residues. V shed 0 bases and J shed 0 bases, with 13 bases lying between them. The DNA for the CDR3 is TGTGCCAGCAGCTTGGCGAGACAGTTCGACTCCTACGAGCAGTACTTC. Translated: CASSLARQFDSYEQYF.

The rearrangement uses TRBV9 and TRBJ2-7; no firm D call. The CDR3 runs to 13 residues. V gave up 4 bases and J gave up 1 base, with 9 bases separating them. In germline, CDR1 is SGDLS, CDR2 YYNGEE. The CDR3 DNA reads as TGTGCCAGCAGCTCCCCCCCATCCTACGAGCAGTACTTC. Translating gives CASSSPPSYEQYF.

This clonotype was seen only once. The rearrangement joins TRBV30 to TRBJ1-2; 8 bases are shared with TRBD1. Losses at the gene ends were 1 base for V and 4 bases for J; bases not matched to a gene: 8. The CDR3 runs to 15 residues. Germline CDR1 and CDR2: GTSNPN and SVGIG (reference sequence). The CDR3 coding sequence is TGTGCCTGGAGTGGATCTTGGACAGGGAGCTATGGCTACACCTTC. Amino acid sequence: CAWSGSWTGSYGYTF.

This chain links TRBV11-1 with TRBJ2-7; 11 nucleotides match TRBD2. This CDR3 has 16 amino acids. The J segment lost 7 bases and the V segment lost 5 bases, leaving 13 bases of the junction unmatched. Germline-derived CDR1 and CDR2 are SGHAT and FQDESV (reference sequence). CDR3: CASSPDLLAGALEQYF. The CDR3 DNA follows: TGTGCCAGCAGCCCTGATCTACTAGCGGGAGCTTTAGAGCAGTACTTC.

The rearrangement joins TRBV5-4 to TRBJ2-2; 7 bases align to TRBD2. With V trimmed by 10 bases and J by 5 bases, 2 bases remained unmatched. This CDR3 region has 11 residues. The germline CDR1 and CDR2 sequences are SGHNT and YYREEE (reference sequence). CDR3 residues: CALSGTGELFF. The DNA of the CDR3 is TGTGCCCTTAGCGGGACCGGGGAGCTGTTTTTT.

J is TRBJ1-1 and V is TRBV3-1, with D unclear. Germline CDR1 and CDR2: LGHDT and YNNKEL (reference sequence). The ends were cut back, 1 base at V and 7 bases at J, with 7 bases in the middle. The CDR3 is 12 residues long. Here the CDR3 DNA reads TGTGCCAGCAGCCAAGCCTCCCGTGAAGCTTTCTTT. This encodes CASSQASREAFF.

V usage is TRBV29-1 and J usage is TRBJ1-1, with D possibly TRBD1 on 5 matching bases. The germline V gene encodes CDR1 SQVTM and CDR2 ANQGSEA. Trimming shortened V by 7 bases and J by 3 bases, and 15 bases separated the two germline ends. This CDR3 has 13 amino acids. This chain's CDR3 is CSGGVGSDTEAFF. The CDR3, as DNA: TGCAGCGGGGGGGTTGGGTCGGACACTGAAGCTTTCTTT.

This clonotype has a single count. The chain uses TRBV30 and TRBJ1-2; 8 bases fit TRBD1. Germline assignment: CDR1 GTSNPN and CDR2 SVGIG (reference sequence). This CDR3 is 16 amino acids long. J was trimmed by 2 bases and V by 4 bases; bases with no gene match: 12. CDR3 residues: CAWMERQGNPNYGYTF. The CDR3 nucleotides read TGTGCCTGGATGGAGAGACAGGGGAATCCGAACTATGGCTACACCTTC.

The chain links TRBV29-1 to TRBJ1-1; no firm D call. From germline, CDR1 is SQVTM and CDR2 ANQGSEA. The CDR3 runs 13 residues. Trimming removed 3 bases from V and 1 base from J, with 9 bases in between. CDR3 loop: CSVDKTENTEAFF. The CDR3 region has the DNA TGCAGCGTTGACAAAACTGAGAACACTGAAGCTTTCTTT.